Here is one T cell receptor beta chain with its context. Its antigen is currently not known. No much larger clonotype is one base removed from it; base qualities were not supplied. TCRbeta CDR3 regions were amplified from genomic DNA using the immunoSEQ Assay, a bias-controlled multiplex PCR. The authors processed their data as follows. The number of nucleated cells in each sample was estimated by amplification of reference gene primers within the assay. Sequence reads were collapsed and filtered to measure the absolute abundance of every unique TCRbeta CDR3 rearrangement. For each sample, productive Simpson clonality was calculated as the square root of Simpson's diversity index over productive rearrangements. TCRdb re-hosts the immuneACCESS table, in-frame sequences only. Its copies lack some clones; in the studies checked, an unresolved V gene accounts for under half of them, and the cause for the rest is not known. V and J calls and clone size are as listed in that table; D and trimming were resolved from the DNA. The table for this sample lists 50,000 to 65,000 clones; roughly 90% of them were counted only once. The ten largest make up over 1% of the sample.

Each collaborating institution followed its own protocols to collect whole blood in K2EDTA tubes. For TCRbeta analysis, collaborators shipped samples as frozen whole blood, isolated PBMCs, or DNA extracted from either of those sample types. This sample was included in a study of blood T cell repertoires in COVID-19 (dated by TCRdb to 2020 to 2021). Regarding the research as a whole: Collaborator samples came from the United States, Italy and Spain and covered acute and convalescent phases of COVID-19. The material from the prospective study consisted of cDNA or gDNA derived from T cells, B-cell-depleted T cells, or PBMCs. The dataset comprised deeply sampled blood TCRbeta repertoires from subjects exposed to, actively infected with, or recovered from COVID-19. The repertoires were released in a freely available public database meant as a resource for research on the immune response to SARS-CoV-2. The samples were drawn from the first 160 participants of the ongoing ImmuneRACE study and from over a thousand subjects provided by 6 global collaborators. A de-identified subject ID, COVID-19 status, age in years and sex were almost always included in the sample metadata. Where HLA class I and class II types were available, the types were taken from metadata supplied by the sample provider, not from assay-based typing. General conclusions and limits of the study: Clinical and demographic metadata were provided uncurated, with the amount varying by source and participant.

Sequenced: peripheral blood. This receptor was taken from a man between 60 and 75 years old with acute or convalescent COVID-19.

For the CDR3, the sequence is CASSITTAQGSEQFF. The nucleotide sequence reads as follows: TGTGCCAGCAGCATCACGACAGCCCAAGGATCTGAGCAGTTCTTC. The chain uses TRBV7-2 and TRBJ2-1; 5 matching bases give a weak D call of TRBD1. The germline V gene encodes CDR1 SGHTA and CDR2 FQGNSA. The V end loses 5 bases and the J end loses 9 bases, and a stretch of 20 bases separates them. From the cysteine through the phenylalanine, the CDR3 covers 15 amino acids. Kept here is only the CDR3 DNA, which spans 45 bases and is read in frame from base 1.